This TCR beta chain was captured in a study of technical replicates of blood from several donors. The assay was immunoSEQ multiplex PCR, and TCRdb's table has in-frame clones only and misses some. The repertoire holds about 56,000 clones, roughly 92% seen once, with more than 4% in the top ten. Per the germline V gene, CDR1 is MNHEY and CDR2 is SVGAGI. V shed 6 bases, J shed 3 bases, and the junction held 8 bases outside the gene matches. This CDR3 is built from 14 residues. V and J are TRBV6-5 and TRBJ2-7; 7 bases line up with TRBD2. The receptor's source is a human donor in good health. Some clones in this sample may be carry-over from other donors' samples. Specimen: PBMCs. The CDR3 DNA is TGTGCCAGCAGGCTAGGCGGGAGTAACTACGAGCAGTACTTC. Protein sequence: CASRLGGSNYEQYF.